This TCR beta chain stems from a study of control samples from healthy donors and cancer patients. The CDR3 totals 14 residues. The germline V and J ends were trimmed by 0 bases and 4 bases, with 10 bases remaining between them. Germline values: CDR1 SEHNR, CDR2 FQNEAQ (reference sequence). Some clones are missing from TCRdb's copy, which holds only in-frame ones; the method was immunoSEQ multiplex PCR. The sample lists 100,000 to 150,000 clones; 80% to 95% were seen once. What was sequenced was blood. This sequence was found in a man aged 40-49 years in good health. This chain connects TRBV7-9 to TRBJ2-7, with D unresolved. In DNA form, the CDR3 reads TGTGCCAGCAGCTTAGCAGTGGTACAGTACGAGCAGTACTTC. Translating it yields CASSLAVVQYEQYF.